A selection of T cell receptor beta chains follows, all from one sample in a study of Graves' ophthalmopathy and Graves' hyperthyroidism. TCRdb processed the multiplex PCR reads anew with MiXCR; each CDR3 protein has one entry. Of approximately 210,000 distinct CDR3 sequences in the sample, about 32% were seen once. The sequencing input was peripheral blood. These receptors originate from a man between 50 and 59 years old with Graves' ophthalmopathy. CDR3s include the opening cysteine and the closing phenylalanine or tryptophan. The D gene is left open where the match is weak. Only some rows state a clone size, as once, few, many or a class for expanded clones.

-	TRBV29-1	TRBJ2-5	many	CSVLGWLDRGRTFTSGGQETQYF	TGCAGCGTCCTCGGCTGGCTGGACAGGGGGCGAACGTTTACTAGCGGGGGCCAAGAGACCCAGTACTTC
TRBD1	TRBV20-1	TRBJ1-5	many	CSAATGTGGRNQPQHF	TGCAGTGCTGCTACCGGGACAGGGGGTAGAAATCAGCCCCAGCATTTT
TRBD1	TRBV7-2	TRBJ1-1	-	CASSYHRGRTEAFF	TGTGCCAGCAGCTACCACAGGGGCAGAACTGAAGCTTTCTTT
-	TRBV28	TRBJ2-5	many	CASSPAGGAYQETQYF	TGTGCCAGCAGTCCCGCCGGTGGAGCTTACCAAGAGACCCAGTACTTC
-	TRBV12-3/TRBV12-4	TRBJ1-1	medium-sized	CASSFDSNTEAFF	TGTGCCAGCAGTTTTGATTCCAACACTGAAGCTTTCTTT
-	TRBV5-5	TRBJ2-7	many	CASSLGDFSYEQYF	TGTGCCAGCAGCTTGGGGGACTTCTCCTACGAGCAGTACTTC
-	TRBV5-1	TRBJ2-7	many	CASSLEGRASEQYF	TGCGCCAGCAGCTTGGAGGGCAGGGCTTCCGAGCAGTACTTC
-	TRBV28	TRBJ1-5	many	CASSPNTRNQPQHF	TGTGCCAGCAGCCCTAACACCCGCAATCAGCCCCAGCATTTT
-	TRBV27	TRBJ1-6	many	CASRSGPRNSPLHF	TGTGCCAGCAGGTCGGGACCTCGTAATTCACCCCTCCACTTT
-	TRBV7-9	TRBJ1-5	many	CASSDTDQPQHF	TGTGCCAGCAGCGACACCGATCAGCCCCAGCATTTT
-	TRBV25-1	TRBJ2-7	-	CASSEALGSYEQYF	TGTGCCAGCAGTGAGGCTTTGGGCTCCTACGAGCAGTACTTC
-	TRBV7-2	TRBJ2-7	-	CASSLAPLREEQYF	TGTGCCAGCAGCCTAGCGCCCCTTCGGGAGGAGCAGTACTTC
-	TRBV5-1	TRBJ1-6	-	CASSLFGDQDSPLHF	TGCGCCAGCAGCTTGTTTGGAGATCAGGATTCACCCCTCCACTTT
-	TRBV19	TRBJ2-5	many	CASSRRETQYF	TGTGCCAGTAGTAGGAGGGAGACCCAGTACTTC
-	TRBV12-3/TRBV12-4	TRBJ2-7	once	CASSPSTERYEQYF	TGTGCCAGCAGTCCATCGACAGAACGCTACGAGCAGTACTTC
-	TRBV6-1	TRBJ1-1	-	CASRRGLAGTTEAFF	TGTGCCAGCAGAAGGGGACTAGCGGGCACCACTGAAGCTTTCTTT
-	TRBV30	TRBJ2-7	-	CAWSGGAFYEQYF	TGTGCCTGGAGTGGAGGGGCTTTCTACGAGCAGTACTTC
-	TRBV12-3/TRBV12-4	TRBJ2-2	many	CASSSLRELFF	TGTGCCAGCAGCTCGCTTCGGGAGCTGTTTTTT
-	TRBV12-3/TRBV12-4	TRBJ1-3	-	CASRGSGSGNTIYF	TGTGCCAGCAGGGGCAGCGGATCTGGAAACACCATATATTTT
TRBD1	TRBV7-9	TRBJ1-2	many	CASSLEAARGRGGYTF	TGTGCCAGCAGCTTAGAGGCCGCGAGGGGGCGAGGTGGCTACACCTTC
-	TRBV19	TRBJ2-5	-	CASRTQETQYF	TGTGCCAGTAGAACACAAGAGACCCAGTACTTC